Shown below are 32 T cell receptor beta chains from a single sample sequenced in a study of neurological immune-mediated disorders. One entry per CDR3 protein, called by TCRdb with MiXCR from the 5' RACE reads. The sample records roughly 90,000 distinct CDR3 sequences, around 3.6% being singletons. Sequencing was performed on PBMCs. The receptor set was obtained from a woman in her forties or fifties with multiple sclerosis.

For this clonotype: A much larger clone sits a single nucleotide away, making a read error possible. This chain joins TRBV12-3 or TRBV12-4 and TRBJ1-2, with 10 positions matching TRBD1. The CDR3 length is 13 residues. The CDR3 nucleotides read TGTGTCAGCAGTCCGACAGGGGGCCGGGGCTACACCTTC. Protein: CVSSPTGGRGYTF.

This clonotype was picked up many times. V and J are TRBV7-6 and TRBJ1-2; D is undetermined. The CDR3 extends over 12 amino acids. Germline V lookup: CDR1 SGHVS, CDR2 FNYEAQ. Trimming pared 11 bases from V and 1 base from J, leaving 11 bases between. This CDR3 reads CAGRPGNYGYTF. The CDR3 DNA sequence: TGTGCCGGCCGCCCGGGTAACTATGGCTACACCTTC.

This clonotype was counted at least ten times. The gene calls are TRBV9 and TRBJ1-2; D is ambiguous. There are 16 residues in the CDR3. Trimming took 3 bases from V and 7 from J, leaving 22 bases between them. Germline V lookup: CDR1 SGDLS, CDR2 YYNGEE. The CDR3, as DNA: TGTGCCAGCAGCGCCTACGTTGTAGTTAAGTCGGGTGGCTACACCTTC. Its protein product is CASSAYVVVKSGGYTF.

This clonotype was observed many times. The chain employs TRBV12-3 or TRBV12-4 and TRBJ1-4; D possibly corresponds to TRBD1 (6 bases). The V and J ends lost 6 bases and 0 bases respectively, with 17 bases between them. The CDR3 totals 17 residues. CDR3: CASSPAGGTATNEKLFF. CDR3 DNA sequence: TGTGCCAGCAGCCCGGCGGGGGGCACGGCAACTAATGAAAAACTGTTTTTT.

This clonotype showed up many times. The rearrangement joins TRBV5-1 to TRBJ1-2; D not certain. V was clipped by 3 bases and J by 8 bases, with 11 bases between them. This CDR3 has 12 amino acids. Germline CDR1 reads SGHRS; CDR2 reads YFSETQ. Here the CDR3 reads CASSYDIQGYTF. As DNA, the CDR3 is TGCGCCAGCAGCTACGACATCCAGGGCTACACCTTC. The whole variable domain, filled in from reference TRBV5-1 and TRBJ1-2, reads KAGVTQTPRYLIKTRGQQVTLSCSPISGHRSVSWYQQTPGQGLQFLFEYFSETQRNKGNFPGRFSGRQFSNSRSEMNVSTLELGDSALYLCASSYDIQGYTFGSGTRLTVV.

In its sample, this clonotype was seen many times. The V gene is TRBV7-2, the J gene TRBJ2-1; perhaps TRBD2 as D (6 bases). V shed 2 bases and J shed 8 bases, with 13 bases lying between them. Germline values: CDR1 SGHTA, CDR2 FQGNSA. The CDR3 runs to 14 residues. The CDR3 DNA is TGTGCCAGCAGCTTACGGAGGGCGTCGGATGAGCAGTTCTTC. Protein sequence: CASSLRRASDEQFF.

In its sample, this clonotype was seen many times. The CDR3 nucleotides are TGCAGTGCTAGCCGGGGGAGCTCCTACAATGAGCAGTTCTTC. This sequence encodes CSASRGSSYNEQFF. The V call is TRBV20-1, the J call TRBJ2-1, with D possibly TRBD2 on 6 matching bases. CDR1 is DFQATT, CDR2 SNEGSKA, per germline (reference sequence). The CDR3 extends over 14 amino acids. With 3 bases removed from V and 0 bases from J, the gap between germline ends came to 9 bases.

Details on this clonotype: A junction end diverges from the germline sequence, so it may reflect a read error. The V and J genes are TRBV7-9 and TRBJ2-1, with D possibly matching TRBD1 (5 bases). CDR3 length: 12 residues. In germline, CDR1 is SEHNR, CDR2 FQNEAQ (reference sequence). The chain's CDR3 is CDSRMDKNEQFF. The CDR3 nucleotides read TGTGACAGCAGAATGGACAAGAATGAGCAGTTCTTC.

This clonotype came up many times. V and J are TRBV5-1 and TRBJ2-5; D uncertain. The CDR3 length is 13 residues. Germline V lookup: CDR1 SGHRS, CDR2 YFSETQ. V lost 3 bases and J lost 5, with 11 bases in between. CDR3 sequence reads: CASSWTLGETQYF. CDR3 in DNA: TGCGCCAGCAGCTGGACCCTGGGGGAGACCCAGTACTTC. Full variable domain (rest looked up from reference TRBV5-1 and TRBJ2-5): KAGVTQTPRYLIKTRGQQVTLSCSPISGHRSVSWYQQTPGQGLQFLFEYFSETQRNKGNFPGRFSGRQFSNSRSEMNVSTLELGDSALYLCASSWTLGETQYFGPGTRLLVL.

The table lists this clonotype with many counts. The V and J genes are TRBV5-1 and TRBJ2-1; the match to TRBD1 covers 8 bases. Trimming at V came to 0 bases and at J to 7 bases, leaving 6 bases not matched to a gene. The CDR3 totals 15 residues. Germline CDR1 and CDR2: SGHRS and YFSETQ. The CDR3 spells CASSLDPQGANEQFF. CDR3 in DNA: TGCGCCAGCAGCTTGGATCCTCAGGGGGCGAATGAGCAGTTCTTC.

The sample holds many counts of this clonotype. The chain carries TRBV7-2 and TRBJ2-5, with D perhaps TRBD1 or TRBD2 (5 bases each). Germline CDR1 reads SGHTA; CDR2 reads FQGNSA. CDR3 length equals 15 residues. V was clipped by 5 bases and J by 4 bases, with 17 bases between them. The CDR3 protein is CASSDRVKGRETQYF. In DNA, the CDR3 is TGTGCCAGCAGCGATAGGGTGAAGGGGAGAGAGACCCAGTACTTC.

This clonotype was counted many times. J is TRBJ2-5 and V is TRBV15; D is ambiguous. The germline gives CDR1 LNHNV, CDR2 YYDKDF (reference sequence). CDR3 length equals 13 residues. V dropped 3 bases and J dropped 5 bases, with 10 bases sitting between them. The CDR3: CATSSNLGETQYF. The CDR3 DNA follows: TGTGCCACCAGCAGTAACCTGGGGGAGACCCAGTACTTC.

This clonotype was seen repeatedly, ten times or more. The rearrangement joins TRBV11-2 to TRBJ2-5, with D tentatively TRBD1 (6 bases). Germline lookup yields CDR1 SGHAT and CDR2 FQNNGV. CDR3 length equals 14 residues. With 6 bases removed from V and 5 bases from J, the gap between germline ends came to 16 bases. CDR3 sequence: CASSATGRPETQYF. The CDR3 region has the DNA TGTGCCAGCAGTGCTACAGGGCGCCCCGAGACCCAGTACTTC.

This clonotype was detected many times. The CDR3 region is CASSASTGGATEAFF. The CDR3 DNA sequence: TGTGCCAGCAGTGCCTCGACAGGGGGCGCGACTGAAGCTTTCTTT. V gene TRBV12-3 or TRBV12-4 combines with J gene TRBJ1-1; 10 positions match TRBD1. The CDR3 loop spans 15 amino acids. With 5 bases clipped from V and 5 bases from J, the junction kept 8 bases outside the gene matches.

There are many counts of this clonotype. This sequence joins TRBV5-1 and TRBJ1-1; D possibly corresponds to TRBD1 (5 bases). The CDR3 has 15 amino acids. Trimming took 4 bases from V and 3 from J, leaving 16 bases between them. Germline V gene data show CDR1 as SGHRS and CDR2 as YFSETQ. In nucleotides, the CDR3 is TGCGCCAGCAGCCCGGGTGGTGGGGCGGACACTGAAGCTTTCTTT. Protein product: CASSPGGGADTEAFF.

This clonotype was recorded at least ten times. V and J are TRBV20-1 and TRBJ2-3, with 8 bases lining up with TRBD2. The germline gives CDR1 DFQATT, CDR2 SNEGSKA (reference sequence). The CDR3 has 14 residues. V dropped 3 bases and J dropped 3; count of bases not matched to a gene: 5. CDR3 loop: CSASRGGGTDTQYF. Here the CDR3 DNA reads TGCAGTGCTAGCCGGGGGGGAGGTACAGATACGCAGTATTTT.

Ten or more counts support this clonotype. The J gene is TRBJ2-5, the V gene TRBV6-6, with D unclear. The V gene lost 6 bases and the J gene lost 1 base, with 3 bases spanning the gap. CDR3 length: 11 amino acids. CDR1 is MNHNY and CDR2 is SVGAGI in the germline V gene (reference sequence). CDR3 DNA: TGTGCCAGCAGCATCCAAGAGACCCAGTACTTC. It specifies CASSIQETQYF.

This clonotype has a count of ten or more. CDR3 residues: CASSWERAKNIQYF. In DNA, the CDR3 is TGTGCCAGCAGCTGGGAAAGGGCCAAAAACATTCAGTACTTC. The V call is TRBV5-6, the J call TRBJ2-4, with unresolved D. The CDR3 loop spans 14 amino acids. Germline V lookup: CDR1 SGHDT, CDR2 YYEEEE. V lost 3 bases and J lost 1, with 8 bases in between.

In this sample, this clonotype turned up many times. This chain links TRBV7-9 with TRBJ1-2, with a weak D call TRBD1 (6 bases). V gave up 5 bases and J gave up 0 bases, with 16 bases separating them. There are 16 residues in the CDR3. From germline, CDR1 is SEHNR and CDR2 FQNEAQ (reference sequence). The CDR3 DNA sequence: TGTGCCAGCAGCACCGATCGGACAGAAGCTAACTATGGCTACACCTTC. It translates to CASSTDRTEANYGYTF.

There are many counts of this clonotype. The chain carries TRBV12-3 or TRBV12-4 and TRBJ1-1; 7 bases fit TRBD1. V shed 4 bases and J 0 bases; nucleotides not matched to a gene: 5. This CDR3 is 15 amino acids long. CDR3 bases: TGTGCCAGCAGTTGGACAGGAACTTTGAACACTGAAGCTTTCTTT. It yields the protein CASSWTGTLNTEAFF.

This clonotype has a count of ten or more. J is TRBJ2-2 and V is TRBV15; TRBD2 is a possible D gene (5 bases). CDR1 and CDR2 from the germline V gene are LNHNV and YYDKDF (reference sequence). Trimming took 3 bases from V and 5 from J, leaving 10 bases between them. The CDR3 is made up of 14 amino acids. The CDR3 region has the DNA TGTGCCACCAGCAGTTTTCGGGGTACCGGGGAGCTGTTTTTT. Encoded protein: CATSSFRGTGELFF. Using reference TRBV15 and TRBJ2-2 for the parts outside the CDR3, the full variable domain is DAMVIQNPRYQVTQFGKPVTLSCSQTLNHNVMYWYQQKSSQAPKLLFHYYDKDFNNEADTPDNFQSRRPNTSFCFLDIRSPGLGDTAMYLCATSSFRGTGELFFGEGSRLTVL.

This clonotype was recorded many times. V is TRBV29-1 and J is TRBJ2-7; weak D call: TRBD2 (5 bases). There are 14 residues in the CDR3. Between the trimmed V and J ends, which lost 3 bases and 2 bases, there was a span of 14 bases. Germline-derived CDR1 and CDR2 are SQVTM and ANQGSEA. In nucleotides, the CDR3 is TGCAGCGTTGAGTGGACCCCCGGGACCTACGAGCAGTACTTC. As protein: CSVEWTPGTYEQYF.

This clonotype was seen many times. This chain connects TRBV7-2 to TRBJ2-2, with TRBD1 matching 10 bases. There are 16 residues in the CDR3. V was clipped by 4 bases and J by 5 bases; unmatched bases: 7. Germline V gene data show CDR1 as SGHTA and CDR2 as FQGNSA. This CDR3 reads CASSSTGGGVTGELFF. Written as DNA, the CDR3 is TGTGCCAGCAGCTCGACAGGGGGCGGAGTTACCGGGGAGCTGTTTTTT.

The chain has TRBV5-8 and TRBJ1-6; no definite D call. Per the germline V gene, CDR1 is SGHTS and CDR2 is YDEGEE. Between the trimmed V and J ends, which lost 5 bases and 0 bases, there was a span of 3 bases. The CDR3 has 13 amino acids. The CDR3 loop is CASSRSYNSPLHF. The CDR3 DNA reads as TGTGCCAGCAGTCGCTCCTATAATTCACCCCTCCACTTT.

CDR3 amino acids: CASRQATNTGELFF. As DNA, the CDR3 is TGCGCCAGTAGACAGGCCACGAACACCGGGGAGCTGTTTTTT. V and J are TRBV5-1 and TRBJ2-2; tentative D call: TRBD1 (6 bases). Germline V gene sequence: CDR1 SGHRS, CDR2 YFSETQ. The CDR3 is 14 amino acids. V was pared by 8 bases and J by 0 bases, with 11 bases between.

This clonotype was seen ten or more times. This sequence joins TRBV5-1 and TRBJ1-5, with a possible D match to TRBD1 (5 bases). Germline-derived CDR1 and CDR2 are SGHRS and YFSETQ. CDR3 size: 14 residues. The V end lost 0 bases, the J end lost 10 bases, and 14 bases lay between the germline ends. CDR3 DNA: TGCGCCAGCAGCTTGGGCACAGGCGAAGAACCCCAGCATTTT. This sequence encodes CASSLGTGEEPQHF.

This clonotype was counted many times. The chain employs TRBV20-1 and TRBJ2-1; D possibly corresponds to TRBD1 (5 bases). Germline V lookup: CDR1 DFQATT, CDR2 SNEGSKA (reference sequence). This CDR3 has 12 amino acids. Trimming cost V 3 bases and J 5 bases, with 8 bases left between them. The DNA of the CDR3 is TGCAGTGCTAGTTACAGGCACAATGAGCAGTTCTTC. This translates into CSASYRHNEQFF.

This clonotype has more than one count but fewer than ten. A single base separates this from a much larger clone, so it may be a read error. The chain carries TRBV14 and TRBJ2-2; D is ambiguous. V was clipped by 5 bases and J by 3 bases, with 7 bases between them. The CDR3 extends over 13 amino acids. Germline V gives CDR1 SGHDN, CDR2 FVKESK. The DNA for the CDR3 is TGTGCCAGCAGCATAAAGGACACCGGGGAGCTGTTTTTT. Translated, it gives CASSIKDTGELFF.

This clonotype showed up many times. V gene TRBV29-1 combines with J gene TRBJ2-1, with D perhaps being TRBD1 or TRBD2 (6 bases each). The CDR3 contains 13 residues. From germline, CDR1 is SQVTM and CDR2 ANQGSEA. Between the trimmed V and J ends, which lost 3 bases and 8 bases, there was a span of 14 bases. The CDR3 loop reads CSVEKGGIDEQFF. In DNA, the CDR3 is TGCAGCGTTGAGAAGGGGGGTATTGATGAGCAGTTCTTC.

This clonotype was seen at least ten times. This chain joins TRBV5-1 and TRBJ2-3; D not certain. The CDR3 contains 15 residues. Germline V gene lookup returns CDR1 SGHRS and CDR2 YFSETQ. V was cut by 6 bases and J by 0 bases, with 14 bases left in between. For the CDR3, the DNA is TGCGCCAGCACCGTTGGACCATCTAGCACAGATACGCAGTATTTT. Translating gives CASTVGPSSTDTQYF. Variable domain in full (rest from reference TRBV5-1 and TRBJ2-3): KAGVTQTPRYLIKTRGQQVTLSCSPISGHRSVSWYQQTPGQGLQFLFEYFSETQRNKGNFPGRFSGRQFSNSRSEMNVSTLELGDSALYLCASTVGPSSTDTQYFGPGTRLTVL.

This clonotype was detected many times. The chain carries TRBV7-9 and TRBJ2-2; 9 nucleotides match TRBD1. Germline CDR1 SEHNR, CDR2 FQNEAQ (reference sequence). The trim removed 1 base at V and 5 bases at J, leaving 2 bases unmatched. The CDR3 runs to 15 residues. The CDR3 bases are TGTGCCAGCAGCTTAGGACAGGGGGATACCGGGGAGCTGTTTTTT. This sequence encodes CASSLGQGDTGELFF.

Ten or more counts support this clonotype. The rearrangement joins TRBV7-9 to TRBJ2-7; TRBD1 matches 8 bases. The V and J ends lost 7 bases and 5 bases, in that order; junction bases with no gene match: 7. Germline-derived CDR1 and CDR2 are SEHNR and FQNEAQ (reference sequence). The length of the CDR3 is 13 residues. CDR3 nucleotide sequence: TGTGCCAGCACCAGGACAGGGTGGGACGAGCAGTACTTC. Protein sequence: CASTRTGWDEQYF.